Shown below are 24 T cell receptor beta chains from a single sample sequenced in a study of shared clonotypes between healthy human individuals. TCRdb keeps only in-frame clones here, not all; method: immunoSEQ multiplex PCR. In the table there are around 980,000 clones, approximately 80% of which are singletons. The sample comprised memory CD4+ T cells from PBMCs. Subset described: CD45RA-negative fraction. The receptors derive from a man aged 18-30 years in good health. Some clones in this sample may be carry-over from other donors' samples.

This clone was recorded a few times. The V gene is TRBV7-6, the J gene TRBJ1-3; D unclear. The CDR3 covers 15 residues. The germline V and J ends were trimmed by 0 bases and 1 base, with 7 bases remaining between them. The germline gives CDR1 SGHVS, CDR2 FNYEAQ. The CDR3 coding sequence is TGTGCCAGCAGCTTAGCGGCGGGATCTGGAAACACCATATATTTT. Translation: CASSLAAGSGNTIYF.

On this clone itself: It may be a read error: a sequence one base away is much more abundant. This chain connects TRBV7-9 to TRBJ2-7; 10 bases align to TRBD2. The CDR3 spans 15 residues. CDR1 and CDR2 from the germline V gene are SEHNR and FQNEAQ (reference sequence). The J segment lost 4 bases and the V segment lost 3 bases, leaving 6 bases of the junction unmatched. The CDR3 protein is CASSFMASGSYEQYF. The CDR3 nucleotides read TGTGCCAGCAGCTTTATGGCTAGCGGGAGTTACGAGCAGTACTTC.

Of note for this clone: The sample holds other DNA sequences that translate to the same CDR3. V is TRBV6-1 and J is TRBJ1-4; D may be TRBD1 (6 bases). Germline CDR1 reads MNHNS; CDR2 reads SASEGT. The germline V and J ends were trimmed by 1 base and 5 bases, with 8 bases remaining between them. CDR3 length: 14 amino acids. CDR3 nucleotides: TGTGCCAGCAGTGAAGACAGGGTAAATGAAAAACTGTTTTTT. Encoded protein: CASSEDRVNEKLFF.

J is TRBJ2-7 and V is TRBV5-1, with 7 bases identical to TRBD2. The CDR3 has 15 residues. The V gene's germline CDR1 is SGHRS and CDR2 YFSETQ. Germline trimming cut 0 bases from V and 2 bases from J; bases unmatched to any gene: 5. CDR3 nucleotides: TGCGCCAGCAGCTTGGCCCCGGGAGGCCCCTACGAGCAGTACTTC. The encoded protein is CASSLAPGGPYEQYF.

The chain uses TRBV27 and TRBJ1-2; D remains unclear. CDR3 length equals 12 residues. Germline CDR1 reads MNHEY; CDR2 reads SMNVEV (reference sequence). V gave up 5 bases and J gave up 7 bases, with 11 bases separating them. CDR3 nucleotide sequence: TGTGCCAGCAGTAACCGCGGACGTGGCTACACCTTC. Translation gives CASSNRGRGYTF.

The chain recombines TRBV6-1 with TRBJ2-7; 10 bases are shared with TRBD1. CDR3 size: 13 residues. The V and J ends lost 10 bases and 7 bases, in that order; junction bases with no gene match: 10. Germline V CDR1 and CDR2: MNHNS, SASEGT. CDR3 coding DNA: TGTGCCACCTCGGACAGGGGGTTGAAAGAGCAGTACTTC. This codes for CATSDRGLKEQYF.

This clone has just one count. The CDR3 DNA sequence: TGTGCCAGCAGCTTAAGTCGGGACTACGAGCAGTACTTC. Encoded protein: CASSLSRDYEQYF. The gene calls are TRBV7-9 and TRBJ2-7; D perhaps matches TRBD2 (5 bases). CDR1 SEHNR and CDR2 FQNEAQ come from the germline V gene (reference sequence). CDR3 size: 13 residues. V was pared by 2 bases and J by 3 bases, with 8 bases between.

The V call is TRBV5-1, the J call TRBJ1-2, with D perhaps TRBD1 (6 bases). The CDR3 totals 16 residues. The germline V gene encodes CDR1 SGHRS and CDR2 YFSETQ. Trimming took 5 bases from V and 4 from J, leaving 21 bases between them. The CDR3 DNA is TGCGCCAGCAGTTCTAACCCAGGGGATCGTACCTATGGCTACACCTTC. Protein product: CASSSNPGDRTYGYTF.

With respect to this clone: One end of the junction does not line up with germline, which may come from a read error. The chain employs TRBV7-6 and TRBJ1-1; no definite D call. Germline V gene lookup returns CDR1 SGHVS and CDR2 FNYEAQ. The CDR3 covers 16 residues. The CDR3 nucleotides read TGTGTCAGCAGCTTAACCCCTCAGGTTATGGACACTGAAGCTTTCTTT. It is translated as CVSSLTPQVMDTEAFF.

There are a few counts of this clone. The same CDR3 arises from other DNA sequences in this sample as well. This sequence joins TRBV29-1 and TRBJ2-3; unclear D gene. Trimming left V 3 bases short and J 1 base short, with 5 bases between. The germline V gene has CDR1 SQVTM and CDR2 ANQGSEA. This CDR3 has 12 amino acids. CDR3 DNA sequence: TGCAGCGTTGACGAGGGCACAGATACGCAGTATTTT. It is translated as CSVDEGTDTQYF.

Many counts were recorded for this clone. The chain has TRBV5-1 and TRBJ1-1; 7 positions match TRBD1. The CDR3 covers 15 residues. The trim removed 4 bases at V and 4 bases at J, leaving 10 bases unmatched. Germline V gene data show CDR1 as SGHRS and CDR2 as YFSETQ. Here the CDR3 DNA reads TGCGCCAGCAGCGCTAAAACAGGGGAGGGCACTGAAGCTTTCTTT. Protein: CASSAKTGEGTEAFF.

This clone was observed a few times. CDR3 DNA sequence: TGTGCCAGCGGGGGGGGGAGCGGTCAGCCCCAGCATTTT. This gives the protein CASGGGSGQPQHF. The V and J genes are TRBV2 and TRBJ1-5; the D gene is possibly TRBD1 (5 bases). V was clipped by 8 bases and J by 6 bases, with 14 bases between them. The CDR3 consists of 13 residues. Germline V gives CDR1 SNHLY, CDR2 FYNNEI.

The rearrangement uses TRBV7-3 and TRBJ2-3; TRBD1 agrees at 8 bases. The CDR3 is 15 amino acids. CDR1 is SGHTA, CDR2 FQGTGA, per germline. The V segment lost 5 bases and the J segment 3 bases; nucleotides outside the gene matches: 7. CDR3: CASSLTGGGTDTQYF. The CDR3 coding sequence is TGTGCCAGCAGCCTCACAGGGGGTGGAACAGATACGCAGTATTTT.

About this clone itself: A read error is the likely source, as a far larger clone sits one nucleotide away. The sample has other DNA sequences that encode this CDR3 too. V and J are TRBV7-3 and TRBJ2-1; 11 bases are a match to TRBD2. This CDR3 is 15 amino acids long. CDR1 and CDR2 from the germline V gene are SGHTA and FQGTGA. Trimming cost V 2 bases and J 5 bases; bases outside gene matches: 2. The chain's CDR3 is CASSLGLAGNNEQFF. CDR3 nucleotides: TGTGCCAGCAGCTTAGGACTAGCGGGCAACAATGAGCAGTTCTTC.

This clone was counted ten times or more. The rearrangement uses TRBV10-3 and TRBJ1-1, with 10 bases fitting TRBD1. Germline CDR1 and CDR2: ENHRY and SYGVKD. J was trimmed by 6 bases and V by 6 bases; bases with no gene match: 7. The CDR3 sequence is 14 residues long. The CDR3 region has the DNA TGTGCCATCAGCGACCTTGGACAGGGGGCTGAAGCTTTCTTT. Protein sequence: CAISDLGQGAEAFF.

The rearrangement uses TRBV7-2 and TRBJ2-2; 8 bases map to TRBD1. With 4 bases clipped from V and 4 bases from J, the junction kept 8 bases outside the gene matches. The CDR3 contains 16 residues. The germline V gene has CDR1 SGHTA and CDR2 FQGNSA. The CDR3 reads CASSSTGTGGTGELFF. The CDR3 DNA reads TGTGCCAGCAGCTCAACCGGGACAGGAGGCACCGGGGAGCTGTTTTTT. Full variable domain (rest looked up from reference TRBV7-2 and TRBJ2-2): GAGVSQSPSNKVTEKGKDVELRCDPISGHTALYWYRQSLGQGLEFLIYFQGNSAPDKSGLPSDRFSAERTGGSVSTLTIQRTQQEDSAVYLCASSSTGTGGTGELFFGEGSRLTVL.

A single count supports this clone. V is TRBV30 and J is TRBJ1-2; 12 nucleotides agree with TRBD1. J was trimmed by 1 base and V by 2 bases; bases with no gene match: 8. This CDR3 is built from 17 residues. CDR1 and CDR2 from the germline V gene are GTSNPN and SVGIG (reference sequence). CDR3 DNA: TGTGCCTGGAGTTCTCAGGGACAGGGGGCCTTTAACTATGGCTACACCTTC. This encodes CAWSSQGQGAFNYGYTF.

V and J are TRBV6-5 and TRBJ1-3; D gene unclear. Looked up from germline, CDR1 is MNHEY and CDR2 is SVGAGI. V gave up 8 bases and J gave up 4 bases, with 9 bases separating them. CDR3 length: 12 residues. Written as DNA, the CDR3 is TGTGCCAGCGGTGGATTGGGAAACACCATATATTTT. This sequence encodes CASGGLGNTIYF.

This chain connects TRBV28 to TRBJ2-1, with TRBD2 identical over 9 bases. V shed 2 bases and J 6 bases; nucleotides not matched to a gene: 8. There are 16 residues in the CDR3. Looked up from germline, CDR1 is MDHEN and CDR2 is SYDVKM. Here the CDR3 reads CASSLMGAGGSNEQFF. CDR3 sequence (DNA): TGTGCCAGCAGTTTAATGGGGGCGGGAGGGTCCAATGAGCAGTTCTTC. Together with reference TRBV28 and TRBJ2-1, the CDR3 gives the full variable domain: DVKVTQSSRYLVKRTGEKVFLECVQDMDHENMFWYRQDPGLGLRLIYFSYDVKMKEKGDIPEGYSVSREKKERFSLILESASTNQTSMYLCASSLMGAGGSNEQFFGPGTRLTVL.

This clone was observed a handful of times. The chain carries TRBV2 and TRBJ1-5; tentatively, D is TRBD1 (5 bases). Trimming cost V 4 bases and J 7 bases, with 11 bases left between them. The CDR3 contains 13 residues. In germline, CDR1 is SNHLY, CDR2 FYNNEI. The DNA for the CDR3 is TGTGCCAGCAGTGGAGGGGAGAAACAGCCCCAGCATTTT. Its protein is CASSGGEKQPQHF.

V gene TRBV5-1 combines with J gene TRBJ1-5, with D perhaps matching TRBD1 (6 bases). The V gene lost 0 bases and the J gene lost 4 bases, with 11 bases spanning the gap. CDR3 length: 15 residues. CDR1 is SGHRS, CDR2 YFSETQ, per germline. The CDR3 nucleotides read TGCGCCAGCAGCTTGGGCGGGACACTGAATCAGCCCCAGCATTTT. Translation gives CASSLGGTLNQPQHF.

This chain joins TRBV11-1 and TRBJ2-1; possible D gene TRBD2, 5 bases. The CDR3 is 13 residues long. Trimming shortened V by 3 bases and J by 4 bases, and 7 bases separated the two germline ends. Germline values: CDR1 SGHAT, CDR2 FQDESV (reference sequence). The CDR3 DNA is TGTGCCAGCAGCTTCGGGAAATACAATGAGCAGTTCTTC. This sequence encodes CASSFGKYNEQFF.

This clone was seen a few times. This chain connects TRBV5-1 to TRBJ2-3, with TRBD2 matching over 7 bases. The germline V gene has CDR1 SGHRS and CDR2 YFSETQ. This CDR3 is built from 14 residues. V was pared by 4 bases and J by 2 bases, with 4 bases of the junction left unmatched. In nucleotides, the CDR3 is TGCGCCAGCAGCGGGGGACTACCCACAGATACGCAGTATTTT. Amino acid sequence: CASSGGLPTDTQYF.

The CDR3 nucleotides read TGTGCCATCAGTGAGCGACCGGGACTAGCGGGAGGCCACCTTCTCTACGAGCAGTACTTC. It is translated as CAISERPGLAGGHLLYEQYF. V is TRBV10-3 and J is TRBJ2-7; 15 bases are shared with TRBD2. V was pared by 2 bases and J by 3 bases, with 14 bases of the junction left unmatched. This CDR3 is built from 20 residues. Germline assignment: CDR1 ENHRY and CDR2 SYGVKD.